A single sample is the source of the 22 T cell receptor beta chains below, sequenced in a study of T cells in Graves' hyperthyroidism and ophthalmopathy. Researchers took RNA transcripts and amplified the TCR beta CDR3 regions from them. HTBI primers were the set used in a first-round RT-PCR of the TCR CDR3. TCRdb re-analysed the multiplex PCR reads in MiXCR, keeping a single row per CDR3 protein. The sample lists around 690,000 distinct CDR3 sequences, about 18% occurring once. The specimen was blood. These receptors came from a man aged 45-65 years with Graves' hyperthyroidism.

The genes are TRBV7-9 and TRBJ1-2; TRBD1 is a possible D gene (5 bases). Looked up from germline, CDR1 is SEHNR and CDR2 is FQNEAQ (reference sequence). Trimming stripped 3 bases from V and 6 bases from J, with 11 bases between. This CDR3 spans 13 amino acids. CDR3 nucleotide sequence: TGTGCCAGCAGCTTGCTGCAGGGTCATGGCTACACCTTC. Protein product: CASSLLQGHGYTF.

This clonotype showed up many times. The J gene is TRBJ1-1, the V gene TRBV28, with 7 bases that match TRBD1. CDR1 and CDR2 from the germline V gene are MDHEN and SYDVKM. The trim removed 5 bases at V and 6 bases at J, leaving 12 bases unmatched. The CDR3 contains 15 residues. The CDR3, as DNA: TGTGCCAGCAGTCCACCTGACAGGGCCTGGGCTGAAGCTTTCTTT. Translation gives CASSPPDRAWAEAFF.

This clonotype was found many times. The rearrangement joins TRBV28 to TRBJ2-5; 8 nucleotides align to TRBD1. Losses at the gene ends were 2 bases for V and 5 bases for J; bases not matched to a gene: 7. Per germline, CDR1 MDHEN and CDR2 SYDVKM. The CDR3 is 15 residues long. The CDR3 loop reads CASSLGAGGYETQYF. The DNA of the CDR3 is TGTGCCAGCAGTTTAGGGGCAGGGGGCTATGAGACCCAGTACTTC.

At least ten counts were recorded for this clonotype. The chain links TRBV15 to TRBJ2-3, with 8 bases fitting TRBD2. The V gene end was trimmed by 0 bases and the J gene end by 1 base; junction bases not matched to a gene: 6. This CDR3 is built from 17 residues. The germline gives CDR1 LNHNV, CDR2 YYDKDF (reference sequence). This CDR3 reads CATSRDRGGLRTDTQYF. In DNA, the CDR3 is TGTGCCACCAGCAGAGATCGGGGGGGCCTCCGCACAGATACGCAGTATTTT.

J is TRBJ1-2 and V is TRBV28; TRBD1 aligns across 7 bases. Germline lookup yields CDR1 MDHEN and CDR2 SYDVKM. CDR3 length equals 13 residues. V shed 8 bases and J 8 bases; nucleotides not matched to a gene: 11. CDR3 sequence (DNA): TGTGCCAGCCTTTCCGACAGGGCGGGCGGCTACACCTTC. Translating it yields CASLSDRAGGYTF.

This clonotype was counted many times. The chain recombines TRBV28 with TRBJ1-2; TRBD1 is a possible D gene (5 bases). CDR1 and CDR2 from the germline V gene are MDHEN and SYDVKM. V lost 10 bases and J lost 4, with 16 bases in between. This CDR3 is 13 amino acids long. This CDR3 is CATNAAGGYGYTF. CDR3 nucleotide sequence: TGTGCCACTAATGCGGCGGGGGGCTATGGCTACACCTTC.

V is TRBV10-3 and J is TRBJ1-1; 8 nucleotides match TRBD1. CDR1 is ENHRY and CDR2 is SYGVKD in the germline V gene. The CDR3 runs to 17 residues. J was trimmed by 1 base and V by 4 bases; bases with no gene match: 11. The CDR3: CAISGRQGASENTEAFF. As DNA, the CDR3 is TGTGCCATCAGTGGAAGGCAGGGGGCATCCGAGAACACTGAAGCTTTCTTT.

This clonotype was recorded a few times. The chain joins TRBV4-2 to TRBJ2-2; D ambiguous. Germline CDR1 is LGHNA and CDR2 is YNFKEQ. V lost 0 bases to trimming and J lost 1 base, with 9 bases between them. The CDR3 covers 16 residues. The CDR3 bases are TGTGCCAGCAGCCAAGAGGCTAGTAAGAACACCGGGGAGCTGTTTTTT. Amino acid sequence: CASSQEASKNTGELFF.

The chain couples TRBV11-2 to TRBJ2-7; TRBD2 matches at 11 bases. Germline V CDR1 and CDR2: SGHAT, FQNNGV. V shed 3 bases, J shed 3 bases, and the junction held 7 bases outside the gene matches. The CDR3 runs to 16 residues. CDR3 bases: TGTGCCAGCAGCTTGGGACTAGCGGACAGATTCTACGAGCAGTACTTC. This codes for CASSLGLADRFYEQYF.

V gene TRBV30 combines with J gene TRBJ1-5, with D possibly TRBD1 on 5 matching bases. The length of the CDR3 is 19 residues. Trimming shortened V by 3 bases and J by 6 bases, and 30 bases separated the two germline ends. Germline CDR1 reads GTSNPN; CDR2 reads SVGIG (reference sequence). CDR3 residues: CAWSPGINLNRLRTQPQHF. The CDR3 coding sequence is TGTGCCTGGAGCCCCGGAATCAACCTAAACAGGTTGAGGACTCAGCCCCAGCATTTT.

The sample holds many counts of this clonotype. The chain couples TRBV28 to TRBJ2-7; either TRBD1 or TRBD2 may supply D (6 bases each). V gave up 2 bases and J gave up 4 bases, with 12 bases separating them. The CDR3 spans 14 residues. Germline CDR1 reads MDHEN; CDR2 reads SYDVKM. CDR3: CASSLLEGGYEQYF. The DNA for the CDR3 is TGTGCCAGCAGTTTACTAGAGGGGGGATACGAGCAGTACTTC.

The chain is built from TRBV12-3 or TRBV12-4 and TRBJ1-5; 7 bases map to TRBD1. The CDR3 totals 15 residues. Losses at the gene ends were 6 bases for V and 7 bases for J; bases not matched to a gene: 12. The CDR3 region has the DNA TGTGCCAGCAGCCTGACAGGGTTGGGCGAGCAGCCCCAGCATTTT. Its protein product is CASSLTGLGEQPQHF.

At least ten counts were recorded for this clonotype. The chain carries TRBV15 and TRBJ2-7; the D gene is possibly TRBD1 (6 bases). Germline V gene sequence: CDR1 LNHNV, CDR2 YYDKDF (reference sequence). The V and J ends lost 4 bases and 5 bases respectively, with 12 bases between them. The CDR3 has 13 amino acids. CDR3 bases: TGTGCCACCAGCAAAGGACAGACGGACGAGCAGTACTTC. Amino acids: CATSKGQTDEQYF.

This clonotype was observed at least ten times. J is TRBJ1-4 and V is TRBV2; TRBD1 matches 7 bases. The CDR3 length is 14 residues. Per germline, CDR1 SNHLY and CDR2 FYNNEI. V was pared by 8 bases and J by 4 bases, with 7 bases of the junction left unmatched. CDR3 protein: CASRKDRHNEKLFF. The CDR3 DNA follows: TGTGCCAGCCGGAAGGACAGGCATAATGAAAAACTGTTTTTT.

The sample holds many counts of this clonotype. This sequence joins TRBV28 and TRBJ1-2; 9 nucleotides match TRBD1. Germline V gene data show CDR1 as MDHEN and CDR2 as SYDVKM. The CDR3 runs to 15 residues. Germline trimming cut 4 bases from V and 3 bases from J; bases unmatched to any gene: 6. This CDR3 is CASSSLGQGYYGYTF. The CDR3 DNA sequence: TGTGCCAGCAGTTCGCTGGGACAGGGTTACTATGGCTACACCTTC.

The chain combines TRBV19 with TRBJ1-5; D remains ambiguous. CDR1 is LNHDA and CDR2 is SQIVND in the germline V gene (reference sequence). The CDR3 contains 17 residues. V shed 7 bases and J shed 0 bases, with 19 bases lying between them. The CDR3 DNA follows: TGTGCCAGTAATCGGATCGGATGGCCCGATAGCAATCAGCCCCAGCATTTT. It specifies CASNRIGWPDSNQPQHF. Looking up the rest from reference TRBV19 and TRBJ1-5 gives the full variable domain: DGGITQSPKYLFRKEGQNVTLSCEQNLNHDAMYWYRQDPGQGLRLIYYSQIVNDFQKGDIAEGYSVSREKKESFPLTVTSAQKNPTAFYLCASNRIGWPDSNQPQHFGDGTRLSIL.

The gene calls are TRBV29-1 and TRBJ2-1; 10 nucleotides agree with TRBD2. CDR3 length equals 16 residues. The V gene end was trimmed by 4 bases and the J gene end by 3 bases; junction bases not matched to a gene: 9. The germline CDR1 and CDR2 sequences are SQVTM and ANQGSEA. The CDR3 spells CSVGGTSAKSYNEQFF. The CDR3 DNA reads as TGCAGCGTTGGAGGGACTAGCGCAAAGAGCTACAATGAGCAGTTCTTC.

The chain has TRBV3-1 and TRBJ2-7; D call uncertain. There are 14 residues in the CDR3. V was shortened by 1 base and J by 3 bases, with 10 bases between the two germline ends. Germline V lookup: CDR1 LGHDT, CDR2 YNNKEL (reference sequence). The CDR3 here is CASSQGVGRYEQYF. The CDR3 nucleotides are TGTGCCAGCAGCCAAGGGGTAGGGCGCTACGAGCAGTACTTC.

This clonotype showed up many times. The chain combines TRBV12-3 or TRBV12-4 with TRBJ2-2; 9 bases match TRBD1. The J segment lost 7 bases and the V segment lost 5 bases, leaving 5 bases of the junction unmatched. The CDR3 consists of 14 residues. The CDR3 DNA reads TGTGCCAGCAGTAGTACAGGGGGCGGCGGGGAGCTGTTTTTT. Residues: CASSSTGGGGELFF.

This chain uses TRBV28 with TRBJ2-1; D perhaps matches TRBD2 (5 bases). From germline, CDR1 is MDHEN and CDR2 SYDVKM. CDR3 length: 15 residues. V lost 7 bases to trimming and J lost 7 bases, with 20 bases between them. CDR3: CASKSPGYRLNEQFF. In nucleotides, the CDR3 is TGTGCCAGCAAGTCTCCGGGATACCGTCTAAATGAGCAGTTCTTC.

This clonotype occurred many times. V and J are TRBV24-1 and TRBJ2-1; 10 nucleotides line up with TRBD1. The V segment lost 4 bases and the J segment 6 bases; nucleotides outside the gene matches: 17. The CDR3 covers 19 residues. Germline V lookup: CDR1 KGHDR, CDR2 SFDVKD. CDR3 DNA sequence: TGTGCCACCAGTGACTCGGACTCGGTATGGGACAGGGGACGCAATGAGCAGTTCTTC. This codes for CATSDSDSVWDRGRNEQFF.

The V gene is TRBV27, the J gene TRBJ2-3; D remains unclear. V lost 5 bases and J lost 2, with 23 bases in between. Germline CDR1 is MNHEY and CDR2 is SMNVEV (reference sequence). This CDR3 contains 18 residues. As DNA, the CDR3 is TGTGCCAGCAGTCCCCTAAAGGATATCTGGAGACTCACAGATACGCAGTATTTT. Amino acid sequence: CASSPLKDIWRLTDTQYF.